This TCR beta chain was observed in a study of OX40 agonist ivuxolimab in advanced cancers. General study points: Some nonresponders also had low normalized T-cell clonal expansion.

In the case of this clone: Its antigen is still unknown.

Repertoires were generated with immunoSEQ multiplex PCR, while TCRdb's copy carries only in-frame clones and drops some. The sample has about 48,000 clones; 79% are singletons. This CDR3 has 15 residues. Trimming removed 6 bases from V and 10 bases from J; junction bases left unmatched: 9. The germline V gene has CDR1 MGHDK and CDR2 SYGVNS. The sequences come from CD4+ or CD8+ T cells sorted from blood, collected in a trial of the OX40 agonist ivuxolimab. The origin of this receptor is an adult with an advanced solid tumor such as melanoma, head and neck, liver or kidney cancer. This sequence joins TRBV25-1 and TRBJ2-1; 13 bases line up with TRBD2. The CDR3 region has the DNA TGTGCCAGCAGGGGCCCGGGACTAGCGGGGAACGAGCAGTTCTTC. Translation: CASRGPGLAGNEQFF.